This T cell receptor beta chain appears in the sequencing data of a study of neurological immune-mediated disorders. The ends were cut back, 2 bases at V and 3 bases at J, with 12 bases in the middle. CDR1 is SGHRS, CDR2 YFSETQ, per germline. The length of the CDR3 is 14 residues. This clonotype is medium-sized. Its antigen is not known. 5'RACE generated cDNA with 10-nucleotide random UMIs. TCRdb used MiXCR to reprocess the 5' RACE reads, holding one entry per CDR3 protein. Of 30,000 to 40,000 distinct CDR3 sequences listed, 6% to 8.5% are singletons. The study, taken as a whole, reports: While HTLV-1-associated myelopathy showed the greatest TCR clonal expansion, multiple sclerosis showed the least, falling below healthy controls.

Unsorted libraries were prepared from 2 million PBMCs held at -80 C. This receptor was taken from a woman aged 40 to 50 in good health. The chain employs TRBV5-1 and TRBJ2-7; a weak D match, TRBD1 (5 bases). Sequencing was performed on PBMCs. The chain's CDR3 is CASSFPGSRYEQYF. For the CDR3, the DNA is TGCGCCAGCAGCTTTCCAGGGTCTCGCTACGAGCAGTACTTC.